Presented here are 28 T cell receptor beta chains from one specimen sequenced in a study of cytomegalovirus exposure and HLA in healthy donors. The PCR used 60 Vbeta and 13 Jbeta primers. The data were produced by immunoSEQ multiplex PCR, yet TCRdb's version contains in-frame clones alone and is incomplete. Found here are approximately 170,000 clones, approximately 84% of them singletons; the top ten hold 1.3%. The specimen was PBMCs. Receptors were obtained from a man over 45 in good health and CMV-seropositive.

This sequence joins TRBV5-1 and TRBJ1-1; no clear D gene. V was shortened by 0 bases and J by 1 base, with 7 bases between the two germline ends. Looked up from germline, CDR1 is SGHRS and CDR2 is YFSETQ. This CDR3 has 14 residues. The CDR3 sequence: CASSLGSRNTEAFF. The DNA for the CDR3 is TGCGCCAGCAGCTTGGGGTCGAGGAACACTGAAGCTTTCTTT.

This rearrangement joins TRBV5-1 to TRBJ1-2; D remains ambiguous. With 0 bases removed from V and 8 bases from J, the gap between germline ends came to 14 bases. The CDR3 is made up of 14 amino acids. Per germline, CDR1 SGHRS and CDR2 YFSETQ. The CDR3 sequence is CASSLAGPEGGYTF. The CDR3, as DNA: TGCGCCAGCAGCTTGGCCGGCCCGGAGGGCGGCTACACCTTC.

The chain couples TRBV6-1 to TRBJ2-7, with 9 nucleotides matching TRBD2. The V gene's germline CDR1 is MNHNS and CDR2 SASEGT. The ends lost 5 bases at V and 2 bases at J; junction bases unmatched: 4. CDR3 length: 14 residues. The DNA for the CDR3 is TGTGCCAGCAGTTCTAGCGGGGCCCCCTACGAGCAGTACTTC. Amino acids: CASSSSGAPYEQYF.

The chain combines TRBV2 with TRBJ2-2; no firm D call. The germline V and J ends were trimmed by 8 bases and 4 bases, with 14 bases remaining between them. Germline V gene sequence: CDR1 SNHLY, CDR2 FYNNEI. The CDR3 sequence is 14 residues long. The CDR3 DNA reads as TGTGCCAGCGCCAAGTTGATTAGCACCGGGGAGCTGTTTTTT. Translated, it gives CASAKLISTGELFF.

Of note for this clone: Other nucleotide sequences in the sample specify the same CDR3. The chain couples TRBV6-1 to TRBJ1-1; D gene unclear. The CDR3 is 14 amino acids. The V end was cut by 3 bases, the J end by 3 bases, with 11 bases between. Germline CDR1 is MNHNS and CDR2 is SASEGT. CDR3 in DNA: TGTGCCAGCAGTGAGGACCGGGGAGACACTGAAGCTTTCTTT. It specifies CASSEDRGDTEAFF.

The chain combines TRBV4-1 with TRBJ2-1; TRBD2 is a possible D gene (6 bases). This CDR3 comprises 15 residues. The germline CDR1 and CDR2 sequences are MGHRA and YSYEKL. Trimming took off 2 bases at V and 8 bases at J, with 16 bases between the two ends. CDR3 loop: CASSQPAGRLYEQFF. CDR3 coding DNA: TGCGCCAGCAGCCAACCAGCGGGTCGGTTGTATGAGCAGTTCTTC.

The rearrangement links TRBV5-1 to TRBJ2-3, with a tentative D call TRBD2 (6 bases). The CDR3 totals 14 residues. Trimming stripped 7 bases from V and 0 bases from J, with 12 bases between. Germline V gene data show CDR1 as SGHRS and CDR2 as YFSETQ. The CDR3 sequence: CASLRGGSTDTQYF. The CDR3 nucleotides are TGCGCCAGCCTCCGGGGAGGCAGCACAGATACGCAGTATTTT.

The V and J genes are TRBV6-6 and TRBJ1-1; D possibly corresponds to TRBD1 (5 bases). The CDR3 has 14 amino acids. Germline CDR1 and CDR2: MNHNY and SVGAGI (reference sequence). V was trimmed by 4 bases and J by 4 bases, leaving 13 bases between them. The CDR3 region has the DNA TGTGCCAGCAGTTCTGGACACGCTCCCACTGAAGCTTTCTTT. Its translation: CASSSGHAPTEAFF.

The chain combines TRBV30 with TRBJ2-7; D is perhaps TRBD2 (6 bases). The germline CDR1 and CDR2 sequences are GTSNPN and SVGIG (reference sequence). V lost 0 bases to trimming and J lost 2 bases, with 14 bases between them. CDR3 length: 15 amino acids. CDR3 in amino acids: CAWSVFSGPAYEQYF. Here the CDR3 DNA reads TGTGCCTGGAGTGTTTTTAGCGGTCCCGCCTACGAGCAGTACTTC.

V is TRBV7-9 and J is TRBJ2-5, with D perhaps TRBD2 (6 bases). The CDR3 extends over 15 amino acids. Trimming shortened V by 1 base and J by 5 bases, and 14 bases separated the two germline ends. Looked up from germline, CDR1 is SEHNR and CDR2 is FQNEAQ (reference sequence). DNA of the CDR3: TGTGCCAGCAGCTTAGGTACAGTGGAGGGGGAGACCCAGTACTTC. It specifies CASSLGTVEGETQYF.

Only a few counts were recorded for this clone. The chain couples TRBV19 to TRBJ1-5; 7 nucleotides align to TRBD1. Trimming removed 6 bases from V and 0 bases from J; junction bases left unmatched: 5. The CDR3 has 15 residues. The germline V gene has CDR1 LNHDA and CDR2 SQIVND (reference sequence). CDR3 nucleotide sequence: TGTGCCAGTAGGACAGGGTTACTTAGCAATCAGCCCCAGCATTTT. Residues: CASRTGLLSNQPQHF.

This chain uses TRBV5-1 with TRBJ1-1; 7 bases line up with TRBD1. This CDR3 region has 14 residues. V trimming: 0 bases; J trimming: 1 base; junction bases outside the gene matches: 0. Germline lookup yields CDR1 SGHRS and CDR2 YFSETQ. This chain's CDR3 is CASSLGTGNTEAFF. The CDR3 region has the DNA TGCGCCAGCAGCTTGGGGACAGGGAACACTGAAGCTTTCTTT.

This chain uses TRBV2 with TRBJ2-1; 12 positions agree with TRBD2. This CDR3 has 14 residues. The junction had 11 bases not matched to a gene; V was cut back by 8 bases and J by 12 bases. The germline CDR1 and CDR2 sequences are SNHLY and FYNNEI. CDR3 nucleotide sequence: TGTGCCAGCGGAGGGGCTAGCGGGGGGGCCGGGCAGTTCTTC. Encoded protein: CASGGASGGAGQFF.

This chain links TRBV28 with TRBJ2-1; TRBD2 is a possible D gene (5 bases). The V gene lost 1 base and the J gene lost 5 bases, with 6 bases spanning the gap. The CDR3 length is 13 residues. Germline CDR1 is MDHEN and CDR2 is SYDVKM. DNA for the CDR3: TGTGCCAGCAGTTTATCGGGAAACAATGAGCAGTTCTTC. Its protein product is CASSLSGNNEQFF.

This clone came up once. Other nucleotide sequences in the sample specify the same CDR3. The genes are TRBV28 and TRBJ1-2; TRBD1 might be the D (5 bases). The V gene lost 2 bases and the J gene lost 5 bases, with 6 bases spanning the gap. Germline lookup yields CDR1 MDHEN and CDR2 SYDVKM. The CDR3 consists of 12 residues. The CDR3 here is CASSLRGYGYTF. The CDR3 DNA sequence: TGTGCCAGCAGTTTAAGGGGTTATGGCTACACCTTC.

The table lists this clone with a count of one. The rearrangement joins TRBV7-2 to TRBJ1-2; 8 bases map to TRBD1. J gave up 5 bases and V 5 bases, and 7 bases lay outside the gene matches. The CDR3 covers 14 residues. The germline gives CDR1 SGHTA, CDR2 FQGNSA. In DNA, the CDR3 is TGTGCCAGCAGCCCGCAGGGGGCCTTTTATGGCTACACCTTC. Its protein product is CASSPQGAFYGYTF.

As DNA, the CDR3 is TGTGCCAGCAAGGACACCTGGTTTGATGGCTACACCTTC. It translates to CASKDTWFDGYTF. The chain employs TRBV6-1 and TRBJ1-2, with D perhaps TRBD1 (5 bases). The CDR3 consists of 13 residues. The V end lost 7 bases, the J end lost 6 bases, and 15 bases lay between the germline ends. The germline CDR1 and CDR2 sequences are MNHNS and SASEGT.

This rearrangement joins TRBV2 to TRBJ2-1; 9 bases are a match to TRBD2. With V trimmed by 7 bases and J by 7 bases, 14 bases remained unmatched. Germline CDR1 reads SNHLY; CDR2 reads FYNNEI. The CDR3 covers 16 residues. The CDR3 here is CASIGKKAGGFNEQFF. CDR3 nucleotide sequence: TGTGCCAGCATCGGAAAGAAAGCGGGAGGCTTTAATGAGCAGTTCTTC.

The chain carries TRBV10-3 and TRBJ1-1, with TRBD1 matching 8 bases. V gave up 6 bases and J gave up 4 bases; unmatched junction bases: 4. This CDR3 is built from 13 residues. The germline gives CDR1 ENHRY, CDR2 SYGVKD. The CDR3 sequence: CAISRTGGTEAFF. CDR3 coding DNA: TGTGCCATCAGCAGAACAGGGGGCACTGAAGCTTTCTTT.

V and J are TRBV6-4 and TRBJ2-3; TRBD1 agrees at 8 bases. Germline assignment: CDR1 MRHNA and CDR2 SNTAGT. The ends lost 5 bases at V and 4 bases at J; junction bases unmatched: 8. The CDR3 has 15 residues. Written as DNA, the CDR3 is TGTGCCAGCAGTACCGGACAGGGCGAGGCAGATACGCAGTATTTT. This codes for CASSTGQGEADTQYF.

CDR3 nucleotides: TGCGCCAGCAGCTGGACGGGACAGGGGAATCAGCCCCAGCATTTT. It is translated as CASSWTGQGNQPQHF. The chain recombines TRBV5-1 with TRBJ1-5, with 10 bases lining up with TRBD1. Trimming cost V 3 bases and J 4 bases; bases outside gene matches: 4. Looked up from germline, CDR1 is SGHRS and CDR2 is YFSETQ. The CDR3 covers 15 residues.

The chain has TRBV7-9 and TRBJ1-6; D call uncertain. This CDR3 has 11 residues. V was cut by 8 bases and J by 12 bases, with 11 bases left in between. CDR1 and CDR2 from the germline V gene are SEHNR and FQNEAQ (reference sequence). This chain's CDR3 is CASGLAEPLHF. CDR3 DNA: TGTGCCAGCGGCCTCGCGGAACCCCTCCACTTT.

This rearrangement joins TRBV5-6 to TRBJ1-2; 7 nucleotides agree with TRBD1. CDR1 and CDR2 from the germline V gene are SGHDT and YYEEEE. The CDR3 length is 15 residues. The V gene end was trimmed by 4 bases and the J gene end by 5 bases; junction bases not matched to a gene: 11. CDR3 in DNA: TGTGCCAGCAGCCCCGGGGGGGACAGTCATTATGGCTACACCTTC. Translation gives CASSPGGDSHYGYTF.

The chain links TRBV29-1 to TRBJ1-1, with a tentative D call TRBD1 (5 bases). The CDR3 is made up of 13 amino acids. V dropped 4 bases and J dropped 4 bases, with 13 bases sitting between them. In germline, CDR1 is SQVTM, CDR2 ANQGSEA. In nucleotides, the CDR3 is TGCAGCGTTGTCCAGGGAGGGGTCACTGAAGCTTTCTTT. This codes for CSVVQGGVTEAFF.

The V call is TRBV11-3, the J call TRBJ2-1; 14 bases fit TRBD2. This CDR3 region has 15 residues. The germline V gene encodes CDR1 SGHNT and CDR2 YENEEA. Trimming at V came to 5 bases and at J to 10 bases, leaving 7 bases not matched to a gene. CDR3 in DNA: TGTGCCAGCAGCCTTACCCGGACTAGCGGGGGGGAGCAGTTCTTC. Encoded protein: CASSLTRTSGGEQFF.

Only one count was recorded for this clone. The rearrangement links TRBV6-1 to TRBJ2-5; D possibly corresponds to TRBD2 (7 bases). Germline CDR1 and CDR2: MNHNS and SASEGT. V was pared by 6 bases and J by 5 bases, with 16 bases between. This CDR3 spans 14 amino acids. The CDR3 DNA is TGTGCCAGCAGGAAAGGGGGGGGTGAGGAGACCCAGTACTTC. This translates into CASRKGGGEETQYF.

The CDR3 sequence: CASSPGGVLGPQHF. CDR3 in DNA: TGTGCCAGCAGCCCCGGGGGTGTCCTGGGGCCCCAGCATTTT. This sequence joins TRBV6-5 and TRBJ1-5; possibly TRBD1 for D (5 bases). V was trimmed by 6 bases and J by 9 bases, leaving 18 bases between them. Germline CDR1 and CDR2: MNHEY and SVGAGI. The CDR3 covers 14 residues.

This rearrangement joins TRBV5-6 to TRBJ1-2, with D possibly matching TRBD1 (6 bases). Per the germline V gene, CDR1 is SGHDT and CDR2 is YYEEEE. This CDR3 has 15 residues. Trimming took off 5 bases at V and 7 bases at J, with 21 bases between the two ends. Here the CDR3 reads CASRGGGGLFGGYTF. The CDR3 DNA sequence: TGTGCCAGCAGGGGGGGCGGGGGTCTGTTTGGTGGCTACACCTTC.